A selection of T cell receptor beta chains follows, all from one sample in a study of shared T cell receptors in the human thymus. Only in-frame clones appear in the TCRdb table, and some are missing; sequencing was by immunoSEQ multiplex PCR. The repertoire consists of 700,000 to 750,000 clones, with over 75% occurring once and the leading ten covering around 0.0099%. The sample was also linked to a second study, of human thymus T cells.

The sample consisted of thymocytes. The source is a girl under three years old with a congenital heart defect. Both conserved end residues are trimmed from each CDR3. The D gene is left open where the match is weak.

d_call j_call v_call cdr3_aa
TRBD1 TRBJ1-2 TRBV28 ASSLRDLQGENYGYT
TRBD1 TRBJ2-7 TRBV4-3 ASSQGSVTGESEQY
TRBD1 TRBJ2-1 TRBV27 ASQSTGDGYNEQF
. TRBJ1-2 TRBV9 ASSVAELWYGYT
. TRBJ2-3 TRBV7-2 ASSRSGHTGSTDTQY
TRBD2 TRBJ2-3 TRBV11-2 ASSNRDTSGGMDTQY
. TRBJ1-1 TRBV2 ASSESRDNMNTEAF
TRBD2 TRBJ2-3 TRBV30 AWSVTVTASGGSTDTQY
. TRBJ2-1 TRBV5-1 ASSLVSLDRGAYNEQF
. TRBJ1-5 TRBV6-1 ASSGTGKEGNQPQH
. TRBJ1-6 TRBV20-1 SAKYRDTNH
TRBD1 TRBJ2-7 TRBV28 ASSFFSPDRARDEQY
. TRBJ1-2 TRBV11-2 ASSLDVEGKGDGYT
. TRBJ2-2 TRBV20-1 SASLTGELF
TRBD1 TRBJ1-6 TRBV5-6 ASRTGLNSPLH
. TRBJ2-3 TRBV2 ASSGPSRSTDTQY
. TRBJ1-2 TRBV6-1 ASNRFPVGTGVT
. TRBJ2-2 TRBV5-1 ASSPWGCGTGELF
. TRBJ2-3 TRBV4-3 ASSQGDTEGFADTQY
TRBD1 TRBJ1-5 TRBV15 ATSGDRGRNQPQH